Reported below is one T cell receptor (beta chain). Per the germline V gene, CDR1 is MNHNS and CDR2 is SASEGT. V gave up 6 bases and J gave up 3 bases; unmatched junction bases: 4. This CDR3 has 14 amino acids. Reverse transcribed after extraction, RNA yielded cDNA as the sequencing template. Method: immunoSEQ multiplex PCR; TCRdb's copy keeps in-frame clones and lacks some. The sample comprises some 110,000 clones, about 54% of which are singletons, and more than 25% rests with the top ten. This entry belongs to a study of CD8+ T cells in alopecia areata. For the study at large: Dosing with tofacitinib proceeded for 6 to 18 months, followed by 6 months off drug.

Sample treatment: oral pan-JAK inhibitor, 5-10 mg twice daily. Sorting of CD4+ and CD8+ T cells was performed on PBMCs. The source of this sequence is a human donor with alopecia areata. This rearrangement joins TRBV6-1 to TRBJ1-4, with 7 bases fitting TRBD1. The source was CD8+ T cells sorted from blood, collected at week 4, from a patient treated with tofacitinib. The CDR3 DNA follows: TGTGCCAGCAGCCCGGGACAGCCTAATGAAAAACTGTTTTTT. This encodes CASSPGQPNEKLFF.